This is a list of T cell receptor beta chains from one sample in a study of vaccination and CD4 T cells after COVID-19. TCRdb called the PCR reads again in MiXCR, with one record for every CDR3 protein. The repertoire holds under 15,000 distinct CDR3 sequences, with 50% as singletons. These receptors lack a known antigen. The sequencing input was CD4+ T cells from blood, cultured in vitro. The receptor source for this set is a human donor who had recovered from COVID-19. CDR3s include the opening cysteine and the closing phenylalanine or tryptophan. The D gene is left open where the match is weak. Clone size is stated in some rows and not others, as once, few, many or a class when expanded.

DNA: TGTGCCAGCAGCTTTGTAGCAAGAGATACGCAGTATTTT; CDR3: CASSFVARDTQYF; J: TRBJ2-3; D: -; V: TRBV7-6; size: few
DNA: TGTGCCAGCAGGGAAGACACGGCGGGATCTGGGGCCAACGTCCTGACTTTC; CDR3: CASREDTAGSGANVLTF; J: TRBJ2-6; D: -; V: TRBV6-1; size: -
DNA: TGTGCCAGCAGTTTAGTCAGGGGCGGGCAGCCCCAGCATTTT; CDR3: CASSLVRGGQPQHF; J: TRBJ1-5; D: -; V: TRBV12-3/TRBV12-4; size: -
DNA: TGTGCCAGCAGCGTATCTGCGGAGAGGACCGGGGAGCTGTTTTTT; CDR3: CASSVSAERTGELFF; J: TRBJ2-2; D: -; V: TRBV9; size: -
DNA: TGTGCCACCAGCACTCGTCAGGAGTACACTGAAGCTTTCTTT; CDR3: CATSTRQEYTEAFF; J: TRBJ1-1; D: -; V: TRBV15; size: few
DNA: TGTGCCAGCAGTACCGGGACTAGAGTTTGGGAGACCCAGTACTTC; CDR3: CASSTGTRVWETQYF; J: TRBJ2-5; D: TRBD2; V: TRBV12-3/TRBV12-4; size: -
DNA: TGCGCCAGCAGTGAGTCGGGACTAGCGGGGGACCTCTACGAGCAGTACTTC; CDR3: CASSESGLAGDLYEQYF; J: TRBJ2-7; D: TRBD2; V: TRBV10-1; size: -
DNA: TGTGCCAGCAGCCCCTGGACTAGCGGGGGGAAACGGACCGGGGAGCTGTTTTTT; CDR3: CASSPWTSGGKRTGELFF; J: TRBJ2-2; D: TRBD2; V: TRBV12-3/TRBV12-4; size: few
DNA: TGTGCCACCAGTGATGCGGCAAAGGGTGGAAACACCATATATTTT; CDR3: CATSDAAKGGNTIYF; J: TRBJ1-3; D: -; V: TRBV24-1; size: -
DNA: TGTGCCAGCAGTTCGTGGGCCGGGGAGCTGTTTTTT; CDR3: CASSSWAGELFF; J: TRBJ2-2; D: -; V: TRBV27; size: few
DNA: TGCGCCAGCAGCTTGGAGGCCGGGGGCCGGAACTATGGCTACACCTTC; CDR3: CASSLEAGGRNYGYTF; J: TRBJ1-2; D: -; V: TRBV5-1; size: -
DNA: TGCGCCAGCAGCTTGGCCTACAGGGGGAAGACTGAAGCTTTCTTT; CDR3: CASSLAYRGKTEAFF; J: TRBJ1-1; D: TRBD1; V: TRBV5-1; size: -
DNA: TGCGCCAGCAGCCCCTCCCTAGCCTCATCCTACGAGCAGTACTTC; CDR3: CASSPSLASSYEQYF; J: TRBJ2-7; D: -; V: TRBV4-1; size: -
DNA: TGCGCCAGCAGCTTGGATGGGGTAGGTATCGACGAGCAGTACTTC; CDR3: CASSLDGVGIDEQYF; J: TRBJ2-7; D: -; V: TRBV5-1; size: -
DNA: TGTGCCAGCAGCGGAGGGACAGGGGAAAACATTCAGTACTTC; CDR3: CASSGGTGENIQYF; J: TRBJ2-4; D: TRBD1; V: TRBV5-4; size: -
DNA: TGTGCCAGCAGCGGAAGAACAGGGTTTGAGCAGTTCTTC; CDR3: CASSGRTGFEQFF; J: TRBJ2-1; D: -; V: TRBV11-2; size: -
DNA: TGTGCCAGCAGTCCCCAGGGACAGGGTGGGGGCTACACCTTC; CDR3: CASSPQGQGGGYTF; J: TRBJ1-2; D: TRBD1; V: TRBV12-3/TRBV12-4; size: -
DNA: TGTGCCAGCAAGCGGGACAGTTCTACAGATACGCAGTATTTT; CDR3: CASKRDSSTDTQYF; J: TRBJ2-3; D: -; V: TRBV2; size: -
DNA: TGTGCCAGCAGCTTCTCTGGCAGCAATGAAAAACTGTTTTTT; CDR3: CASSFSGSNEKLFF; J: TRBJ1-4; D: -; V: TRBV11-2; size: -
DNA: TGCGCCAGCAGCCAAGAGGGGACAAGGCTCACCCAGTACTTC; CDR3: CASSQEGTRLTQYF; J: TRBJ2-5; D: -; V: TRBV4-1; size: -
DNA: TGTGCCAGCTCACCGTGGAAAGGGACTGGCCGATTAGGGGAGCTGTTTTTT; CDR3: CASSPWKGTGRLGELFF; J: TRBJ2-2; D: -; V: TRBV18; size: -
DNA: TGTGCCAGTAGTATAGGACGGGGTAAGAACACTGAAGCTTTCTTT; CDR3: CASSIGRGKNTEAFF; J: TRBJ1-1; D: -; V: TRBV19; size: few
DNA: TGTGCCAGTAGTATACGACAGGTTGCGGTTGGCTACACCTTC; CDR3: CASSIRQVAVGYTF; J: TRBJ1-2; D: -; V: TRBV19; size: few
DNA: TGTGCCAGTATACATCCCTGGGGAAACATTCAGTACTTC; CDR3: CASIHPWGNIQYF; J: TRBJ2-4; D: -; V: TRBV6-1; size: -
DNA: TGTGCCAGCAGTCCCCCGGACAGTCCCTACGAGCAGTACTTC; CDR3: CASSPPDSPYEQYF; J: TRBJ2-7; D: -; V: TRBV6-1; size: few
DNA: TGTGCCAGCAGCTTAGGTCGGAATAATTCACCCCTCCACTTT; CDR3: CASSLGRNNSPLHF; J: TRBJ1-6; D: -; V: TRBV11-3; size: -
DNA: TGTGCCAGCAACTACCAAAGGGGGATTTCAGATACGCAGTATTTT; CDR3: CASNYQRGISDTQYF; J: TRBJ2-3; D: -; V: TRBV6-1; size: -
DNA: TGTGCCAGCAATCGGGACAGAGATCAGCCCCAGCATTTT; CDR3: CASNRDRDQPQHF; J: TRBJ1-5; D: TRBD1; V: TRBV2; size: few
DNA: TGCAGTGCTATATCGGATAGCAATCAGCCCCAGCATTTT; CDR3: CSAISDSNQPQHF; J: TRBJ1-5; D: -; V: TRBV20-1; size: few
DNA: TGTGCCAGCAACCCCTTTGGCGGGGGATACAATGAGCAGTTCTTC; CDR3: CASNPFGGGYNEQFF; J: TRBJ2-1; D: TRBD2; V: TRBV6-1; size: few
DNA: TGTGCCAGCAGCCCAGGGACGGGGAACTATGGCTACACCTTC; CDR3: CASSPGTGNYGYTF; J: TRBJ1-2; D: -; V: TRBV5-4; size: -
DNA: TGTGCCAGCAGCTTAGGACTAGGCCAAGAGACCCAGTACTTC; CDR3: CASSLGLGQETQYF; J: TRBJ2-5; D: -; V: TRBV11-3; size: -
DNA: TGTGCCAGCCGGGGGGTTCATAATTCACCCCTCCACTTT; CDR3: CASRGVHNSPLHF; J: TRBJ1-6; D: -; V: TRBV2; size: -
DNA: TGCGCCAGCAGCCCAGACAGGGAGGATACGCAGTATTTT; CDR3: CASSPDREDTQYF; J: TRBJ2-3; D: TRBD1; V: TRBV5-1; size: once
DNA: TGTGCCAGCAGCACCGACGGACCCAATCAGCCCCAGCATTTT; CDR3: CASSTDGPNQPQHF; J: TRBJ1-5; D: -; V: TRBV5-4; size: few
DNA: TGTGCCAGCAGAGATCTCTCCTATAATTCACCCCTCCACTTT; CDR3: CASRDLSYNSPLHF; J: TRBJ1-6; D: -; V: TRBV2; size: -
DNA: TGTGCCAGCAATCACCGGGACTACTATGGCTACACCTTC; CDR3: CASNHRDYYGYTF; J: TRBJ1-2; D: -; V: TRBV6-1; size: -